This T cell receptor beta chain is drawn from a study of type 1 regulatory T cells. The wider study: This in vitro CD4 product, T-allo10, is enriched for Tr1 cells and alloantigen-specific. Regarding the study as a whole: Type 1 regulatory T cells had a more restricted TCR repertoire than non-type 1 regulatory T cells.

TCRdb analysed the reads with MiXCR anew, one entry per CDR3 protein. This sample has approximately 77,000 distinct CDR3 sequences, with 20% found just once. On this clonotype: Antigen: not known. Mismatch with germline at one junction end may stem from a read error.

The source material was cultured type 1 regulatory T (Tr1) cells, either the whole culture or a sorted fraction (not recorded which). This TCR came from a human donor in good health.

The CDR3 region has the DNA TGTGCCAGCAGTTTAGCAAATTTGCTGCAGACCGAGTACTTC. Protein sequence: CASSLANLLQTEYF. The genes are TRBV12-3 or TRBV12-4 and TRBJ2-5; no clear D. The CDR3 is 14 residues long.